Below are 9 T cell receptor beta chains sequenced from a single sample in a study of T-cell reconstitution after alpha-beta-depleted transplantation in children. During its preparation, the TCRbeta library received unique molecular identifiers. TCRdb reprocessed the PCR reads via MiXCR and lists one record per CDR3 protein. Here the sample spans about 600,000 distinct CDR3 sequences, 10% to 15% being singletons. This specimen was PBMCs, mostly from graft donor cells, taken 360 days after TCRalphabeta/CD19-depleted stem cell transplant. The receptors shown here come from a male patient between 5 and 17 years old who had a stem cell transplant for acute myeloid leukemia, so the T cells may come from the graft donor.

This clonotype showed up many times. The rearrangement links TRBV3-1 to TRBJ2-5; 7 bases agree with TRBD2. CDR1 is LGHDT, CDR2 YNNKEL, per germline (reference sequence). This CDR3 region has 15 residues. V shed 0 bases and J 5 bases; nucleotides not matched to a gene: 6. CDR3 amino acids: CASSQDWEGTETQYF. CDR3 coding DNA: TGTGCCAGCAGCCAAGATTGGGAGGGCACGGAGACCCAGTACTTC.

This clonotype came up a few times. The CDR3 here is CASRLLGTGGVGGDEQFF. Here the CDR3 DNA reads TGTGCCAGCAGGTTACTTGGGACAGGGGGCGTAGGTGGCGATGAGCAGTTCTTC. The chain uses TRBV28 and TRBJ2-1, with 12 bases lining up with TRBD1. V lost 6 bases, J lost 8 bases, and 17 bases stayed unmatched. The CDR3 has 18 residues. Germline CDR1 reads MDHEN; CDR2 reads SYDVKM.

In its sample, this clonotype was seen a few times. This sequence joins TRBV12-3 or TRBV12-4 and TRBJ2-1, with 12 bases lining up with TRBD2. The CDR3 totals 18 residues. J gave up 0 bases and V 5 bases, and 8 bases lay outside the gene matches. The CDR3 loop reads CASSPLLTSGSSYNEQFF. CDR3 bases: TGTGCCAGCAGTCCCCTACTGACTAGCGGGAGCTCCTACAATGAGCAGTTCTTC.

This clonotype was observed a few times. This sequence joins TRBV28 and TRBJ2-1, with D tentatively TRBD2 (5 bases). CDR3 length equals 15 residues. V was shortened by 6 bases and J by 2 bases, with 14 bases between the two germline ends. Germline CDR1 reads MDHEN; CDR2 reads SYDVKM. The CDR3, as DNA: TGTGCCAGCAGACCGCCCGGGAAACCCTACAATGAGCAGTTCTTC. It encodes CASRPPGKPYNEQFF.

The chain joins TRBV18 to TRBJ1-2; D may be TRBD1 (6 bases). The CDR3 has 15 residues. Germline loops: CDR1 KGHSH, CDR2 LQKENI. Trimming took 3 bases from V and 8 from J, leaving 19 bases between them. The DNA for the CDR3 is TGTGCCAGCTCACCCCTGAAGAACAGGGTCGGAGGCTACACCTTC. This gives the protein CASSPLKNRVGGYTF.

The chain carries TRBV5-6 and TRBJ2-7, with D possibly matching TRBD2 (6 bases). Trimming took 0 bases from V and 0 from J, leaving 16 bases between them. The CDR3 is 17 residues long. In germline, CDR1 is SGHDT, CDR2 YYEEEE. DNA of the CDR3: TGTGCCAGCAGCTTGGCCCGGGACTCAATCTTCTCCTACGAGCAGTACTTC. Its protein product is CASSLARDSIFSYEQYF.

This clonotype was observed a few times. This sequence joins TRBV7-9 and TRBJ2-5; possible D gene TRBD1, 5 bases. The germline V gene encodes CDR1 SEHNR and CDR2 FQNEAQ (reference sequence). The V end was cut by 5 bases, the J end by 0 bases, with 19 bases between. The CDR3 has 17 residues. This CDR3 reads CASSGASYSKYQETQYF. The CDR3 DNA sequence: TGTGCCAGCAGCGGGGCCAGCTACTCCAAGTACCAAGAGACCCAGTACTTC.

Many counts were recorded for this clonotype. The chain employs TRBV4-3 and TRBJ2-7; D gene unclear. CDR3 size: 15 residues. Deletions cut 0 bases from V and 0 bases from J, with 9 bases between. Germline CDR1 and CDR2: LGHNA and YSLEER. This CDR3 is CASSQETDFSYEQYF. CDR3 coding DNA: TGCGCCAGCAGCCAAGAGACCGATTTCTCCTACGAGCAGTACTTC.

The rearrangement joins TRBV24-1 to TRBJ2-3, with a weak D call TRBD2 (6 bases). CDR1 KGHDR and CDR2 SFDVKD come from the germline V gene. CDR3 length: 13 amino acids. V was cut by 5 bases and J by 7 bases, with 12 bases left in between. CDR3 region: CATSVWGEYTQYF. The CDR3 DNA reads TGTGCCACCAGTGTCTGGGGGGAATATACGCAGTATTTT.